In this sample, the clone carrying this T cell receptor beta chain turned up a few times. What it binds is not known. These data belong to a study of cytomegalovirus exposure and HLA in healthy donors. Regarding the study as a whole: Most of the TCR beta V segments (in an earlier analysis) were productive either about 87% or about 30% of the time.

PCR was performed using 60 Vbeta and 13 Jbeta primers. The repertoire was sequenced with immunoSEQ multiplex PCR; TCRdb's copy has only in-frame clones and lacks some. This sample yields 100,000 to 150,000 clones, of which 81% are seen a single time; around 0.7% belongs to the top ten. Germline V gene lookup returns CDR1 MGHRA and CDR2 YSYEKL. The CDR3 contains 14 residues. Trimming stripped 6 bases from V and 0 bases from J, with 8 bases between. This chain connects TRBV4-1 to TRBJ1-4; D gene unclear. The sample consisted of PBMCs. This TCR was sampled from a man aged 18 to 30 in good health and CMV-seronegative. The CDR3 is CASSDSATNEKLFF. DNA for the CDR3: TGCGCCAGCAGTGACTCAGCAACTAATGAAAAACTGTTTTTT.